This is a list of T cell receptor beta chains from one sample in a study of Ad26.COV2.S vaccination and SARS-CoV-2 variants. Repertoires were generated with immunoSEQ multiplex PCR, while TCRdb's copy carries only in-frame clones and drops some. The table has a few hundred thousand clones, roughly 85% seen once. Here the sequenced sample was peripheral blood, taken in a trial of Ad26.COV2.S vaccine versus placebo. The receptors originated from a person aged 18-60 years who received the Ad26.COV2.S COVID-19 vaccine or a placebo. Both conserved end residues are part of each CDR3. A D gene is named only where the DNA matches it firmly. A row's size may be missing; if present it is once, few, many or a size class.

cdr3_nt: TGTGCCAGCAGCTTAAGGGGACTAGCGGGAACCGGGGAGCTGTTTTTT; cdr3_aa: CASSLRGLAGTGELFF; clone_size: few; j_call: TRBJ2-2; v_call: TRBV13; d_call: TRBD2
cdr3_nt: TGTGCCAGCAGCTTAAACCCCGGGACTAACAATGAGCAGTTCTTC; cdr3_aa: CASSLNPGTNNEQFF; clone_size: -; j_call: TRBJ2-1; v_call: TRBV11-3; d_call: TRBD2
cdr3_nt: TGCAGTGCTAGGGGGACAGATACGCAGTATTTT; cdr3_aa: CSARGTDTQYF; clone_size: -; j_call: TRBJ2-3; v_call: TRBV20-1; d_call: -
cdr3_nt: TGCGCCAGCACCCCATCCCTCGGACTAGCGGGAGTTACTGAGCAGTTCTTC; cdr3_aa: CASTPSLGLAGVTEQFF; clone_size: -; j_call: TRBJ2-1; v_call: TRBV5-1; d_call: TRBD2
cdr3_nt: TGTGCCAGCTCACCACTCGCGAATAACTATGGCTACACCTTC; cdr3_aa: CASSPLANNYGYTF; clone_size: -; j_call: TRBJ1-2; v_call: TRBV18; d_call: -
cdr3_nt: TGCGCCAGCAGCCAAGGGGCTCGACTATTCTCTGGAAACACCATATATTTT; cdr3_aa: CASSQGARLFSGNTIYF; clone_size: -; j_call: TRBJ1-3; v_call: TRBV4-3; d_call: -
cdr3_nt: TGTGCCAGCTCCACAGGGGCCCACACTGAAGCTTTCTTT; cdr3_aa: CASSTGAHTEAFF; clone_size: -; j_call: TRBJ1-1; v_call: TRBV27; d_call: TRBD1
cdr3_nt: TGCACCAGCAGCCAAAGCATTATAGCGGGCTCCTACAATGAGCAGTTCTTC; cdr3_aa: CTSSQSIIAGSYNEQFF; clone_size: -; j_call: TRBJ2-1; v_call: TRBV1; d_call: -
cdr3_nt: TGTGCCAGCAGTGACTTGGAAGGACAGGCGTACATGAACACTGAAGCTTTCTTT; cdr3_aa: CASSDLEGQAYMNTEAFF; clone_size: once; j_call: TRBJ1-1; v_call: TRBV2; d_call: TRBD1
cdr3_nt: TGTGCCAGCAGTGAATCCGGCAGCTCCTACAATGAGCAGTTCTTC; cdr3_aa: CASSESGSSYNEQFF; clone_size: -; j_call: TRBJ2-1; v_call: TRBV6-1; d_call: -
cdr3_nt: TGTGCCAGCAGTGAAACTGCGTTTAAGCCTAGTTATGGCTACACCTTC; cdr3_aa: CASSETAFKPSYGYTF; clone_size: -; j_call: TRBJ1-2; v_call: TRBV6-1; d_call: -
cdr3_nt: TGTGCCACCAGCAGAGAAAAGTTTGGCGGGGGAGTTACTTTCTTT; cdr3_aa: CATSREKFGGGVTFF; clone_size: -; j_call: TRBJ1-1; v_call: TRBV15; d_call: -
cdr3_nt: TGTGCCAGCAGCTTAGAGGCGGGATCGGGGGAGACCCAGTACTTC; cdr3_aa: CASSLEAGSGETQYF; clone_size: -; j_call: TRBJ2-5; v_call: TRBV7-6; d_call: -
cdr3_nt: TGTGCCAGCAGTGAAGCGTTTGGTGGGAAGAGCACAGATACGCAGTATTTT; cdr3_aa: CASSEAFGGKSTDTQYF; clone_size: -; j_call: TRBJ2-3; v_call: TRBV6-1; d_call: -
cdr3_nt: TGTGCCAGCAGCCCCAGACTAGCGGGACATAGCACAGATACGCAGTATTTT; cdr3_aa: CASSPRLAGHSTDTQYF; clone_size: few; j_call: TRBJ2-3; v_call: TRBV7-2; d_call: TRBD2
cdr3_nt: TGTGCCAGTAATACTCCGGGACAGGGTATCGGGGAGCTGTTTTTT; cdr3_aa: CASNTPGQGIGELFF; clone_size: -; j_call: TRBJ2-2; v_call: TRBV19; d_call: TRBD1
cdr3_nt: TGTGCCAGCAGTCAGGGACAGGGGAGCAATCAGCCCCAGCATTTT; cdr3_aa: CASSQGQGSNQPQHF; clone_size: -; j_call: TRBJ1-5; v_call: TRBV6-2/TRBV6-3; d_call: TRBD1
cdr3_nt: TGTGCCAGTAGCCCCCCCGGGACAGGGGCCCACGAGCAGTACTTC; cdr3_aa: CASSPPGTGAHEQYF; clone_size: -; j_call: TRBJ2-7; v_call: TRBV19; d_call: TRBD1
cdr3_nt: TGCGCCAGCAGCCAAGGCTTCGCCGGAGTAAGCAATCAGCCCCAGCATTTT; cdr3_aa: CASSQGFAGVSNQPQHF; clone_size: few; j_call: TRBJ1-5; v_call: TRBV4-1; d_call: -
cdr3_nt: TGTGCCAGCAGTGAAGGTTGGGCAGGGGGTATCTATGGCTACACCTTC; cdr3_aa: CASSEGWAGGIYGYTF; clone_size: -; j_call: TRBJ1-2; v_call: TRBV25-1; d_call: TRBD1
cdr3_nt: TGTGCCAGCTCGCCACCGCGGGAGATCTACTACAATGAGCAGTTCTTC; cdr3_aa: CASSPPREIYYNEQFF; clone_size: -; j_call: TRBJ2-1; v_call: TRBV18; d_call: TRBD2
cdr3_nt: TGTGCCTGGGGACCGACTAGCGGGAAAACAGATACGCAGTATTTT; cdr3_aa: CAWGPTSGKTDTQYF; clone_size: -; j_call: TRBJ2-3; v_call: TRBV30; d_call: TRBD2
cdr3_nt: TGCGCCAGCAGCCAATATGACAGGGCTCAAGAGACCCAGTACTTC; cdr3_aa: CASSQYDRAQETQYF; clone_size: -; j_call: TRBJ2-5; v_call: TRBV4-1; d_call: TRBD1
cdr3_nt: TGCGCCAGCAGCCAAGGGGGACTAGCGAGTACCGGGGAGCTGTTTTTT; cdr3_aa: CASSQGGLASTGELFF; clone_size: few; j_call: TRBJ2-2; v_call: TRBV4-1; d_call: TRBD2
cdr3_nt: TGTGCCAGCAGCTTATTAGTGGGTTCCCGAGATACGCAGTATTTT; cdr3_aa: CASSLLVGSRDTQYF; clone_size: -; j_call: TRBJ2-3; v_call: TRBV7-6; d_call: -
cdr3_nt: TGTGCCAGCAGTTTAGCCGGGCCAGGGCAGTATTTT; cdr3_aa: CASSLAGPGQYF; clone_size: -; j_call: TRBJ2-3; v_call: TRBV12-3/TRBV12-4; d_call: -
cdr3_nt: TGCAGCGGCGAGGCGGGACAGGGGGTACAAGAGACCCAGTACTTC; cdr3_aa: CSGEAGQGVQETQYF; clone_size: -; j_call: TRBJ2-5; v_call: TRBV29-1; d_call: TRBD1
cdr3_nt: TGTGCCAGTAGTAGCGAAGCGGGGCGCACAGATACGCAGTATTTT; cdr3_aa: CASSSEAGRTDTQYF; clone_size: once; j_call: TRBJ2-3; v_call: TRBV19; d_call: TRBD2
cdr3_nt: TGTGCCAGCAGCCGGGGACAGGGGGCATGGAACATTCAGTACTTC; cdr3_aa: CASSRGQGAWNIQYF; clone_size: many; j_call: TRBJ2-4; v_call: TRBV5-6; d_call: TRBD1
cdr3_nt: TGTGCCACCAGCAGAGAAGTAGACAGCAAACTGTTTTTT; cdr3_aa: CATSREVDSKLFF; clone_size: -; j_call: TRBJ1-4; v_call: TRBV15; d_call: -
cdr3_nt: TGTGCCAGTAGGAGCCTCACAGGGGTCAATCAGCCCCAGCATTTT; cdr3_aa: CASRSLTGVNQPQHF; clone_size: -; j_call: TRBJ1-5; v_call: TRBV19; d_call: TRBD1
cdr3_nt: TGTGCCAGTAGTACAGGTCGAGGCGGTCAGCCCCAGCATTTT; cdr3_aa: CASSTGRGGQPQHF; clone_size: -; j_call: TRBJ1-5; v_call: TRBV19; d_call: -
cdr3_nt: TGTGCCAGCAGCCTCATACCCGCGGACAGGGCTCTAAGAGCCGGGGAGCTGTTTTTT; cdr3_aa: CASSLIPADRALRAGELFF; clone_size: -; j_call: TRBJ2-2; v_call: TRBV7-2; d_call: TRBD1
cdr3_nt: TGTGCCAGTAGGATTTCCGGGACTAGCGGCTACAATGAGCAGTTCTTC; cdr3_aa: CASRISGTSGYNEQFF; clone_size: -; j_call: TRBJ2-1; v_call: TRBV19; d_call: TRBD2
cdr3_nt: TGTGCCAGCAGTGAACCGAGCGGGGGCACCGGGGAGCTGTTTTTT; cdr3_aa: CASSEPSGGTGELFF; clone_size: -; j_call: TRBJ2-2; v_call: TRBV25-1; d_call: TRBD2
cdr3_nt: TGCGCCAGCAGCTTGAGGACAGGAGAGGATACGCAGTATTTT; cdr3_aa: CASSLRTGEDTQYF; clone_size: -; j_call: TRBJ2-3; v_call: TRBV5-1; d_call: TRBD1
cdr3_nt: TGTGCCTGGAGAATACAGGGGCAATCGTTTGGCTACACCTTC; cdr3_aa: CAWRIQGQSFGYTF; clone_size: -; j_call: TRBJ1-2; v_call: TRBV30; d_call: TRBD1
cdr3_nt: TGTGCCATCAGTCCTAGCGGGAGGACCTCCCACACAGATACGCAGTATTTT; cdr3_aa: CAISPSGRTSHTDTQYF; clone_size: -; j_call: TRBJ2-3; v_call: TRBV10-3; d_call: TRBD2
cdr3_nt: TGTGCCTGGAGTGTAGGACCCCCCGCCAATGAGCAGTTCTTC; cdr3_aa: CAWSVGPPANEQFF; clone_size: -; j_call: TRBJ2-1; v_call: TRBV30; d_call: -
cdr3_nt: TGTGCCAGCAGTTTGGGAGACCGGTTCACTGAAGCTTTCTTT; cdr3_aa: CASSLGDRFTEAFF; clone_size: -; j_call: TRBJ1-1; v_call: TRBV27; d_call: -
cdr3_nt: TGTGCCACCAGTGATTTGTTGCGGGATACGCAGTATTTT; cdr3_aa: CATSDLLRDTQYF; clone_size: -; j_call: TRBJ2-3; v_call: TRBV24-1; d_call: -
cdr3_nt: TGTGCCAGTAGTCGGGCTAGCGGGAGGAGGGAGCAGTTCTTC; cdr3_aa: CASSRASGRREQFF; clone_size: -; j_call: TRBJ2-1; v_call: TRBV19; d_call: TRBD2
cdr3_nt: TGTGCCAGCAGCGATAGGGGGGGTAATTCACCCCTCCACTTT; cdr3_aa: CASSDRGGNSPLHF; clone_size: few; j_call: TRBJ1-6; v_call: TRBV6-5; d_call: -
cdr3_nt: TGTGCCACCAGCAGGGACATGTCCTACGAGCAGTACTTC; cdr3_aa: CATSRDMSYEQYF; clone_size: few; j_call: TRBJ2-7; v_call: TRBV15; d_call: -
cdr3_nt: TGTGCCAGCAGCTTGGGGACAGGGTCCTACGAGCAGTACTTC; cdr3_aa: CASSLGTGSYEQYF; clone_size: -; j_call: TRBJ2-7; v_call: TRBV7-2; d_call: TRBD1
cdr3_nt: TGTGCCAGCAGCCAACTACAGGCTAACTATGGCTACACCTTC; cdr3_aa: CASSQLQANYGYTF; clone_size: -; j_call: TRBJ1-2; v_call: TRBV14; d_call: -
cdr3_nt: TGCGCCAGCAGCTTGGTGCCTGGGAGGGGGATGGACAATGAGCAGTTCTTC; cdr3_aa: CASSLVPGRGMDNEQFF; clone_size: -; j_call: TRBJ2-1; v_call: TRBV5-1; d_call: -
cdr3_nt: TGTGCCAGCAGCCCGAGACAGTCTAGTAGAGGCTACACCTTC; cdr3_aa: CASSPRQSSRGYTF; clone_size: -; j_call: TRBJ1-2; v_call: TRBV11-2; d_call: -
cdr3_nt: TGTGCCAGCAGCTTGGGGCCGACCAGGGGGCAGCCCCAGCATTTT; cdr3_aa: CASSLGPTRGQPQHF; clone_size: -; j_call: TRBJ1-5; v_call: TRBV7-2; d_call: TRBD1
cdr3_nt: TGTGCCAGCAGCTTAATGATCTACACTGAAGCTTTCTTT; cdr3_aa: CASSLMIYTEAFF; clone_size: -; j_call: TRBJ1-1; v_call: TRBV7-2; d_call: -
cdr3_nt: TGCGCCAGCAGCCAAGATTTAAAGGCAGACGGTGGTAATGGCTACACCTTC; cdr3_aa: CASSQDLKADGGNGYTF; clone_size: -; j_call: TRBJ1-2; v_call: TRBV4-3; d_call: -
cdr3_nt: TGTGCCGTGAACTTGTTTTTGGTCCTCGAAAAACTGTTTTTT; cdr3_aa: CAVNLFLVLEKLFF; clone_size: once; j_call: TRBJ1-4; v_call: TRBV6-4; d_call: -
cdr3_nt: TGTGCCAGCAGTTTCCTAGCGGGAGAGAACACCGGGGAGCTGTTTTTT; cdr3_aa: CASSFLAGENTGELFF; clone_size: -; j_call: TRBJ2-2; v_call: TRBV27; d_call: TRBD2
cdr3_nt: TGTGCCAGCAGCCCGGACAGGGTTTTGGAGACCCAGTACTTC; cdr3_aa: CASSPDRVLETQYF; clone_size: -; j_call: TRBJ2-5; v_call: TRBV7-9; d_call: TRBD1
cdr3_nt: TGTGCCAGCAGCCTAGCGGGGGAAAACATTCAGTACTTC; cdr3_aa: CASSLAGENIQYF; clone_size: -; j_call: TRBJ2-4; v_call: TRBV3-1/TRBV3-2; d_call: TRBD2
cdr3_nt: TGTGCCTGGAGTGGCGGGAGGGCCTACAATGAGCAGTTCTTC; cdr3_aa: CAWSGGRAYNEQFF; clone_size: -; j_call: TRBJ2-1; v_call: TRBV30; d_call: TRBD2
cdr3_nt: TGCGCCAGCAGCTTTCAGGGGTATGGAAACACCATATATTTT; cdr3_aa: CASSFQGYGNTIYF; clone_size: -; j_call: TRBJ1-3; v_call: TRBV5-1; d_call: -
cdr3_nt: TGCAGCGTGGGACAGGGAAGGACTGAAGCTTTCTTT; cdr3_aa: CSVGQGRTEAFF; clone_size: -; j_call: TRBJ1-1; v_call: TRBV29-1; d_call: TRBD1